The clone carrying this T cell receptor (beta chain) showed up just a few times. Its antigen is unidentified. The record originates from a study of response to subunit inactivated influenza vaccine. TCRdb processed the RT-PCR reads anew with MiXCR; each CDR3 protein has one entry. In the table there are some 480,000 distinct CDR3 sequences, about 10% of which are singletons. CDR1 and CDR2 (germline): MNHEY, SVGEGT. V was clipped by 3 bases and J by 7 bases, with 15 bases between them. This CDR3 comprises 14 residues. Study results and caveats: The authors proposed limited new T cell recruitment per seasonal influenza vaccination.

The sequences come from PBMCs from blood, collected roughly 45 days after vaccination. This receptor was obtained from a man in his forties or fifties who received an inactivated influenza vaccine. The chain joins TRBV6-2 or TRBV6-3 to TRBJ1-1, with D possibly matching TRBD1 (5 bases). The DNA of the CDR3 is TGTGCCAGCAGTTATCCCCAGGGAGGGGTTGAAGCTTTCTTT. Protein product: CASSYPQGGVEAFF.